Following are 2 T cell receptor beta chains from one sample sequenced in a study of cytomegalovirus exposure and HLA in healthy donors. The PCR contained 60 Vbeta and 13 Jbeta primers. The repertoire was sequenced with immunoSEQ multiplex PCR; TCRdb's copy has only in-frame clones and lacks some. The profile shows some 180,000 clones, approximately 77% of them singletons. Sequencing was carried out using PBMCs. Receptors originate from a man aged 35 to 55 in good health and CMV-seropositive.

V and J are TRBV6-4 and TRBJ2-1; D may be TRBD1 (5 bases). V dropped 6 bases and J dropped 1 base, with 7 bases sitting between them. CDR1 MRHNA and CDR2 SNTAGT come from the germline V gene. CDR3 length equals 13 residues. CDR3 DNA sequence: TGTGCCAGCAGAGGGGCGTCCTACAATGAGCAGTTCTTC. Amino acids: CASRGASYNEQFF.

V and J are TRBV4-2 and TRBJ2-6, with D possibly matching TRBD1 (6 bases). This CDR3 spans 17 amino acids. From germline, CDR1 is LGHNA and CDR2 YNFKEQ. V gave up 2 bases and J gave up 0 bases, with 11 bases separating them. CDR3 amino acids: CASSQWMTGSGANVLTF. As DNA, the CDR3 is TGTGCCAGCAGCCAATGGATGACAGGCTCTGGGGCCAACGTCCTGACTTTC.